This T cell receptor beta chain was identified in a study of T cells in Graves' hyperthyroidism and ophthalmopathy (dated by TCRdb to between 2018 and 2021). About the full investigation: Peripheral blood was sampled at the time of initial diagnosis, prior to any treatment. In six Graves' hyperthyroidism patients, the study also compared T-cell repertoires from thyroid tissue with T-cell repertoires from blood. TCR Vbeta CDR3 sequencing of 120 to 150 peripheral blood samples (over 40 ophthalmopathy, 70 to 85 hyperthyroidism and some 17 progressor patients) is reported in the paper. The roughly 90 discovery patients were divided at random into training and test sets in a 7:3 ratio. TCR V-J signatures able to tell the groups apart were searched for in a discovery cohort of 90 to 100 patients, of whom roughly 42 had Graves' ophthalmopathy and 55 to 60 had stable Graves' hyperthyroidism. An independent validation cohort of under 20 hyperthyroidism patients and over 15 patients who later progressed to ophthalmopathy tested prospective prediction of ophthalmopathy. Following sampling, methimazole starting at 30 mg daily was given to hyperthyroidism patients, and high-dose intravenous methylprednisolone was given to ophthalmopathy patients. The paper's findings and limits, for the study overall: Most expanded thyroid clonotypes (frequency above 0.001) were also found in blood, which suggests that blood repertoires may mirror thyroid immune responses. During validation, the model predicted progression to ophthalmopathy a median of around 6 months ahead of onset, with almost 71% sensitivity and around 73% specificity. No statistical method was used to set the sample size in advance, and investigators knew the group allocation. A model built on a 13 V-J signature distinguished ophthalmopathy from stable hyperthyroidism, reaching 85% to 90% sensitivity and under 84% specificity in cross-validation and 80%/75% in testing.

From a lookup of the germline V gene (reference sequence), CDR1 and CDR2 are LNHDA and SQIVND. V sheds 6 bases and J sheds 5 bases, leaving 16 bases between their ends. The CDR3 runs 14 amino acids, cysteine and phenylalanine included. Only CDR3 DNA remains: 42 bases, in frame from the first base. There are a few counts of this clonotype. This clone's antigen is unknown. No clone much larger than this one lies a single base away; base qualities are absent. TCR beta CDR3 regions were amplified from RNA transcripts. A first-round RT-PCR of the TCR CDR3 used the HTBI primer set with the Qiagen OneStep RT-PCR kit. Libraries were constructed in a second round of multiplex PCR, after which size selection and purification were carried out. Paired-end sequencing of the libraries was performed with 100 bp reads on an Illumina HiSeq2000. In the original analysis: SOAPnuke was used to process the raw data, with reads discarded if the reads contained adapters or uncalled bases, had a mean Phred below 15, or lacked an exact constant-primer or identifier match. COPE v1.2.5 was used to merge high-quality paired reads, and clonotypes were defined as unique nucleotide sequences. MiTCR v1.1 was used to align the clonotypes against IMGT TRBV, TRBD and TRBJ reference segments. Analysis was restricted to V-J combinations with a frequency above 0.0001, which covered just over 98% of repertoires. The TCS score was defined as F50 (clonal expansion) divided by E x V (chaos), with BLOSUM62-based TCRdist calculated between CDR3 peptides within each V-J. Welch's t-statistics and random forest reduced 450 to 600 V-J features to 10 to 15, which were used in a naive Bayes classifier (R e1071). TCRdb handled the public reads itself, with Q25 trimming in fastp and clone calling in MiXCR, and kept productive beta chains. Merged by CDR3 protein, the rows form single entries marked with the most common genes and DNA. TCRdb's processing, not the authors' own work, is the source of the V and J calls. Counted in this sample were 220,000 or so distinct CDR3 sequences; about 16% of them appeared once. The ten largest clones capture more than 25% of the sample.

In the ophthalmopathy patients, disease was moderately to severely active, with a Clinical Activity Score of 3 or more, a NOSPECS grade of 4 or more, and a duration of less than 3 months. Any patient with an uncontrolled infection, another autoimmune disease, pregnancy or lactation was excluded. Clinical symptoms, serum thyroxine and TRAb, thyroid ultrasound, and orbital computed tomography formed the basis for the diagnoses. PBMCs were isolated from more than 9 ml of fresh peripheral blood by Ficoll-Paque density gradient centrifugation. Trizol reagent was used to extract total RNA, and RNA quality was then checked on an Agilent 2100 Bioanalyzer.

Material for sequencing was blood. This TCR came from a woman aged 18-29 years with Graves' ophthalmopathy. The rearrangement joined TRBV19 to TRBJ2-5; perhaps TRBD1 is the D gene, with 6 bases matching. The nucleotide sequence is given as TGTGCCAGTAGCCTGACAGGAATTACGGAGACCCAGTACTTC. Its coded protein is CASSLTGITETQYF. Supplemented by the reference TRBV19 and TRBJ2-5 proteins around the CDR3, the complete variable domain is DGGITQSPKYLFRKEGQNVTLSCEQNLNHDAMYWYRQDPGQGLRLIYYSQIVNDFQKGDIAEGYSVSREKKESFPLTVTSAQKNPTAFYLCASSLTGITETQYFGPGTRLLVL.